The 18 T cell receptor beta chains below all came from one sample that was sequenced in a study of blood T cell repertoires in COVID-19. TCRdb's table, derived via immunoSEQ multiplex PCR, lists solely in-frame clones and lacks some. The data contain 380,000 or so clones, approximately 91% of them seen just once; the ten biggest clones take up about 2.1%. Sequencing was carried out using PBMCs or T cells enriched from blood (not recorded which). Source of these receptors: a woman aged 40 to 50 with acute COVID-19.

This clone was observed a handful of times. The chain combines TRBV19 with TRBJ2-6; 8 nucleotides match TRBD1. In germline, CDR1 is LNHDA, CDR2 SQIVND (reference sequence). The length of the CDR3 is 15 residues. Trimming cost V 7 bases and J 0 bases; bases outside gene matches: 2. The CDR3 sequence: CASTDRGSGANVLTF. In DNA form, the CDR3 reads TGTGCCAGTACCGACAGGGGCTCTGGGGCCAACGTCCTGACTTTC.

The CDR3 loop reads CASSRRDSSSEAFF. The CDR3 coding sequence is TGTGCCAGCAGCCGGAGGGACAGCAGCTCTGAAGCTTTCTTT. The chain links TRBV3-1 (or the pseudogene TRBV3-2) to TRBJ1-1; 7 nucleotides agree with TRBD1. The CDR3 spans 14 residues. In germline, CDR1 is LGHDT, CDR2 YNNKEL (reference sequence). Unmatched junction bases numbered 8, after V lost 4 bases and J lost 6 bases.

The CDR3: CASSMGLKETQYF. The CDR3 nucleotides read TGTGCCAGTAGTATGGGGCTCAAAGAGACCCAGTACTTC. The V gene is TRBV19, the J gene TRBJ2-5; tentative D call: TRBD1 (5 bases). Trimming removed 3 bases at V and 3 bases at J, with 8 bases between. CDR1 LNHDA and CDR2 SQIVND come from the germline V gene (reference sequence). The CDR3 has 13 amino acids. The full variable domain, rest sourced from reference TRBV19 and TRBJ2-5, is DGGITQSPKYLFRKEGQNVTLSCEQNLNHDAMYWYRQDPGQGLRLIYYSQIVNDFQKGDIAEGYSVSREKKESFPLTVTSAQKNPTAFYLCASSMGLKETQYFGPGTRLLVL.

The V call is TRBV7-9, the J call TRBJ2-5; 10 nucleotides line up with TRBD2. The J segment lost 4 bases and the V segment lost 5 bases, leaving 7 bases of the junction unmatched. Germline assignment: CDR1 SEHNR and CDR2 FQNEAQ (reference sequence). CDR3 length: 15 amino acids. CDR3 bases: TGTGCCAGCAGCGAAGGGACTAGCGATCTAGAGACCCAGTACTTC. Encoded protein: CASSEGTSDLETQYF.

This chain connects TRBV7-9 to TRBJ2-2; 8 nucleotides line up with TRBD1. V was pared by 5 bases and J by 1 base, with 3 bases of the junction left unmatched. The CDR3 is 15 amino acids. In germline, CDR1 is SEHNR, CDR2 FQNEAQ (reference sequence). The CDR3 region is CASSVGTGNTGELFF. The CDR3 bases are TGTGCCAGCAGCGTCGGGACAGGGAACACCGGGGAGCTGTTTTTT.

This clone has only a few counts. The chain is built from TRBV7-9 and TRBJ2-1; the D gene is possibly TRBD1 (6 bases). With 5 bases removed from V and 6 bases from J, the gap between germline ends came to 17 bases. The CDR3 consists of 15 residues. Looked up from germline, CDR1 is SEHNR and CDR2 is FQNEAQ (reference sequence). DNA for the CDR3: TGTGCCAGCAGCCTCGGACAGCACATTTCCAATGAGCAGTTCTTC. Its protein is CASSLGQHISNEQFF.

The V call is TRBV3-1 (or the pseudogene TRBV3-2), the J call TRBJ1-1, with 8 bases aligning to TRBD1. The CDR3 is 14 residues long. V dropped 1 base and J dropped 8; count of bases not matched to a gene: 6. Germline CDR1 LGHDT, CDR2 YNNKEL (reference sequence). The DNA for the CDR3 is TGTGCCAGCAGCCAAGCGGGACAGGTTAACGAAGCTTTCTTT. It yields the protein CASSQAGQVNEAFF.

This clone was observed once. The J gene is TRBJ2-7, the V gene TRBV4-2; D call uncertain. This CDR3 is built from 14 residues. Trimming took off 2 bases at V and 1 base at J, with 9 bases between the two ends. The germline CDR1 and CDR2 sequences are LGHNA and YNFKEQ. The CDR3 nucleotides are TGTGCCAGCAGCCAACCCGAGCTGTCCTACGAGCAGTACTTC. Its translation: CASSQPELSYEQYF.

The J gene is TRBJ1-5, the V gene TRBV24-1; the match to TRBD1 covers 7 bases. J gave up 1 base and V 4 bases, and 6 bases lay outside the gene matches. Germline CDR1 reads KGHDR; CDR2 reads SFDVKD. The CDR3 loop spans 16 amino acids. The CDR3 spells CATSEVDRYSNQPQHF. The CDR3 bases are TGTGCCACCAGTGAGGTGGACAGGTACAGCAATCAGCCCCAGCATTTT.

This clone was detected only once. The CDR3 DNA follows: TGCAGCGTTGGACAGTTCGACACCGGGGAGCTGTTTTTT. Translating it yields CSVGQFDTGELFF. This chain links TRBV29-1 with TRBJ2-2; weak D call: TRBD1 (5 bases). Germline V gene sequence: CDR1 SQVTM, CDR2 ANQGSEA. The V and J ends lost 4 bases and 3 bases respectively, with 9 bases between them. CDR3 length: 13 residues.

The genes are TRBV7-2 and TRBJ2-1; 14 bases agree with TRBD2. The CDR3 runs to 15 residues. Germline lookup yields CDR1 SGHTA and CDR2 FQGNSA. Trimming cost V 4 bases and J 8 bases; bases outside gene matches: 4. CDR3 coding DNA: TGTGCCAGCAGCTCACGACTAGCGGGGGGGCATGAGCAGTTCTTC. This encodes CASSSRLAGGHEQFF. The variable domain in full, with the rest retrieved from reference TRBV7-2 and TRBJ2-1, is GAGVSQSPSNKVTEKGKDVELRCDPISGHTALYWYRQSLGQGLEFLIYFQGNSAPDKSGLPSDRFSAERTGGSVSTLTIQRTQQEDSAVYLCASSSRLAGGHEQFFGPGTRLTVL.

The chain has TRBV2 and TRBJ1-5; D is ambiguous. CDR1 SNHLY and CDR2 FYNNEI come from the germline V gene. V was clipped by 7 bases and J by 2 bases, with 15 bases between them. There are 15 residues in the CDR3. The CDR3 nucleotides are TGTGCCAGCACCGCACGCGACATTGGCAATCAGCCCCAGCATTTT. Protein: CASTARDIGNQPQHF.

V gene TRBV24-1 combines with J gene TRBJ2-3, with 11 bases lining up with TRBD2. This CDR3 spans 17 amino acids. J gave up 0 bases and V 5 bases, and 6 bases lay outside the gene matches. Per germline, CDR1 KGHDR and CDR2 SFDVKD. The CDR3 protein is CATSAGTSGRSTDTQYF. CDR3 DNA sequence: TGTGCCACCAGTGCCGGCACTAGCGGGAGAAGCACAGATACGCAGTATTTT.

The chain uses TRBV29-1 and TRBJ1-2, with D tentatively TRBD1 (5 bases). Trimming pared 3 bases from V and 0 bases from J, leaving 8 bases between. The V gene's germline CDR1 is SQVTM and CDR2 ANQGSEA. This CDR3 contains 13 residues. CDR3: CSVETAANYGYTF. The CDR3 DNA is TGCAGCGTTGAGACAGCTGCTAACTATGGCTACACCTTC. Full variable domain (outside the CDR3, taken from reference TRBV29-1 and TRBJ1-2): SAVISQKPSRDICQRGTSLTIQCQVDSQVTMMFWYRQQPGQSLTLIATANQGSEATYESGFVIDKFPISRPNLTFSTLTVSNMSPEDSSIYLCSVETAANYGYTFGSGTRLTVV.

As DNA, the CDR3 is TGCGCCAGCAGCCCCGGGACAGGAGGTTCCACTGAAGCTTTCTTT. Translating gives CASSPGTGGSTEAFF. The chain combines TRBV5-1 with TRBJ1-1, with 8 positions matching TRBD1. The junction had 9 bases not matched to a gene; V was cut back by 4 bases and J by 4 bases. The CDR3 length is 15 residues. CDR1 and CDR2 (germline): SGHRS, YFSETQ.

The chain recombines TRBV5-4 with TRBJ2-3, with 12 positions matching TRBD2. The CDR3 extends over 17 amino acids. Per germline, CDR1 SGHNT and CDR2 YYREEE (reference sequence). V shed 4 bases and J 0 bases; nucleotides not matched to a gene: 6. CDR3 region: CASSPTSGGSSTDTQYF. DNA of the CDR3: TGTGCCAGCAGCCCTACTAGCGGGGGGTCTAGCACAGATACGCAGTATTTT.

This clone was observed a single time. The chain recombines TRBV19 with TRBJ1-1; D is unresolved. The V end was cut by 3 bases, the J end by 4 bases, with 6 bases between. Looked up from germline, CDR1 is LNHDA and CDR2 is SQIVND (reference sequence). The CDR3 runs 12 residues. The CDR3 nucleotides read TGTGCCAGTAGTATGTCCAGCACTGAAGCTTTCTTT. Residues: CASSMSSTEAFF.

This clone was detected once. The gene calls are TRBV27 and TRBJ1-3; no firm D call. V was clipped by 3 bases and J by 4 bases, with 7 bases between them. Germline V CDR1 and CDR2: MNHEY, SMNVEV (reference sequence). CDR3 length: 13 amino acids. CDR3 in DNA: TGTGCCAGCAGTTTTTCGGGAGGAAACACCATATATTTT. Translating gives CASSFSGGNTIYF.